The rows below give T cell receptor beta chains drawn from one sample of a study of cytomegalovirus exposure and HLA in healthy donors. TCRdb's copy holds only in-frame clones and misses some; the assay was immunoSEQ multiplex PCR. The sample lists around 140,000 clones, around 90% occurring once. The sample taken for sequencing was PBMCs. The receptor set was obtained from a woman aged 40 to 50 in good health and CMV-seronegative. The CDR3 runs from the conserved cysteine through the conserved F or W. A D gene is named only where the DNA matches it firmly. Size is omitted from some rows. Given values are once, few, many or a class for expanded clones.

v_gene	j_gene	d_gene	abundance	CDR3aa	CDR3nt
TRBV7-9	TRBJ2-7	TRBD2	.	CASSAVLGLESYEQYF	TGTGCCAGCAGCGCCGTCCTAGGACTAGAATCCTACGAGCAGTACTTC
TRBV7-9	TRBJ1-2	TRBD1	.	CASSVDRGIDGYTF	TGTGCCAGCAGCGTCGACAGGGGGATTGATGGCTACACCTTC
TRBV2	TRBJ2-7	TRBD2	.	CANNKGTSGAYEQYF	TGTGCCAATAACAAGGGGACTAGCGGGGCGTACGAGCAGTACTTC
TRBV28	TRBJ2-2	TRBD2	.	CASSHGTSGLLTGELFF	TGTGCCAGCAGCCACGGGACTAGCGGCCTCCTAACCGGGGAGCTGTTTTTT
TRBV18	TRBJ1-5	.	.	CASSPDSSQPQHF	TGTGCCAGCTCACCCGACAGTAGTCAGCCCCAGCATTTT
TRBV2	TRBJ2-1	.	once	CASTSDFDNEQFF	TGTGCCAGCACGTCTGACTTCGACAATGAGCAGTTCTTC
TRBV5-8	TRBJ2-3	.	.	CASSPGQTPWDTQYF	TGTGCCAGCAGTCCAGGCCAGACCCCCTGGGATACGCAGTATTTT
TRBV6-4	TRBJ1-1	.	.	CASSGALKEDTEAFF	TGTGCCAGCAGTGGGGCCCTGAAGGAGGACACTGAAGCTTTCTTT
TRBV28	TRBJ2-7	TRBD1	.	CASSGAGTGPKEQYF	TGTGCCAGCAGTGGCGCCGGGACAGGGCCGAAGGAGCAGTACTTC
TRBV5-6	TRBJ1-1	.	.	CASSWGTEGSEAFF	TGTGCCAGCAGCTGGGGTACCGAGGGCTCTGAAGCTTTCTTT
TRBV19	TRBJ1-2	TRBD1	few	CATQDRVGYGYTF	TGTGCCACCCAGGACAGGGTCGGCTATGGCTACACCTTC